The 30 T cell receptor beta chains below were found in one sample sequenced in a study of T cells expressing NK-cell markers. Each CDR3 protein gets one entry in TCRdb, which reprocessed the 5' RACE reads and gives no DNA. This table lists about 150,000 distinct CDR3 sequences. The sample taken for sequencing was blood T cells: a sorted CD56 or NKG2C T cell subset, CD4+ or CD8+ T cells, or bulk PBMC T cells (not recorded which). The source is a woman between 50 and 59 years old in good health.

The CDR3 here is CASSYSGTGNQPQHF. The V and J genes are TRBV6-5 and TRBJ1-5; the TCRdb call, TRBD1, lacks DNA for checking. The CDR3 is made up of 15 amino acids. Germline CDR1 and CDR2: MNHEY and SVGAGI.

The rearrangement uses TRBV5-6 and TRBJ1-5; the D call of TRBD1 rests on TCRdb alone, since no DNA is present to check it. The CDR3 has 14 residues. Per the germline V gene, CDR1 is SGHDT and CDR2 is YYEEEE. The chain's CDR3 is CASSIGTGLQPQHF.

The chain recombines TRBV29-1 with TRBJ2-2; without DNA, the TCRdb call of TRBD1 cannot be checked. CDR1 and CDR2 (germline): SQVTM, ANQGSEA. This CDR3 spans 16 amino acids. The CDR3 sequence is CSALGDRFTNTGELFF.

The chain uses TRBV11-2 and TRBJ1-5; lacking DNA, the TRBD1 call made by TCRdb goes unchecked. The CDR3 is 16 residues long. Germline values: CDR1 SGHAT, CDR2 FQNNGV. This chain's CDR3 is CASSLGTGYSNQPQHF.

This chain links TRBV19 with TRBJ2-7; the D gene TCRdb calls, TRBD2, cannot be checked with no DNA. This CDR3 contains 13 residues. The germline CDR1 and CDR2 sequences are LNHDA and SQIVND (reference sequence). The CDR3 loop is CASSIDGGYEQYF.

This chain links TRBV18 with TRBJ2-5. The CDR3 length is 15 residues. The germline gives CDR1 KGHSH, CDR2 LQKENI. The CDR3 loop is CASSWDSWTQETQYF.

This chain links TRBV19 with TRBJ2-1; the TRBD2 assignment by TCRdb is unverifiable without DNA. The CDR3 contains 14 residues. The germline gives CDR1 LNHDA, CDR2 SQIVND (reference sequence). CDR3 sequence reads: CASSDGGRNNEQFF.

The V call is TRBV4-2, the J call TRBJ2-1; TCRdb indicates TRBD2, and absent DNA this call remains unverified. Germline V gene lookup returns CDR1 LGHNA and CDR2 YNFKEQ. This CDR3 is built from 15 residues. CDR3 sequence reads: CASDQGGGPVDEQFF.

V usage is TRBV24-1 and J usage is TRBJ2-5; TCRdb outputs TRBD1, but without DNA this stays unchecked. CDR1 and CDR2 (germline): KGHDR, SFDVKD. CDR3 length equals 15 residues. The CDR3 sequence: CATSDGQGEEETQYF.

The chain carries TRBV7-9 and TRBJ2-1; TCRdb proposes TRBD2, but this gene call is untestable without DNA. CDR3 length: 15 amino acids. From germline, CDR1 is SEHNR and CDR2 FQNEAQ (reference sequence). CDR3 in amino acids: CASSSPETSGVEQFF. Looking up the rest from reference TRBV7-9 and TRBJ2-1 gives the full variable domain: DTGVSQNPRHKITKRGQNVTFRCDPISEHNRLYWYRQTLGQGPEFLTYFQNEAQLEKSRLLSDRFSAERPKGSFSTLEIQRTEQGDSAMYLCASSSPETSGVEQFFGPGTRLTVL.

The chain links TRBV7-9 to TRBJ2-7; the D call of TRBD2 rests on TCRdb alone, since no DNA is present to check it. The germline CDR1 and CDR2 sequences are SEHNR and FQNEAQ (reference sequence). The CDR3 runs to 15 residues. CDR3 sequence reads: CASSLLAGSSYEQYF. Full variable domain (remainder filled in from reference TRBV7-9 and TRBJ2-7): DTGVSQNPRHKITKRGQNVTFRCDPISEHNRLYWYRQTLGQGPEFLTYFQNEAQLEKSRLLSDRFSAERPKGSFSTLEIQRTEQGDSAMYLCASSLLAGSSYEQYFGPGTRLTVT.

The J gene is TRBJ2-7, the V gene TRBV7-8; with no DNA, the TCRdb D assignment of TRBD2 cannot be verified. The CDR3 extends over 19 amino acids. Germline CDR1 SGHVS, CDR2 FQNEAQ. Here the CDR3 reads CASSLDLVTSGRQAYEQYF.

The chain has TRBV10-1 and TRBJ2-1; TCRdb returns TRBD2, unconfirmable since there is no DNA. Germline lookup yields CDR1 WNHNN and CDR2 SYGVQD (reference sequence). There are 17 residues in the CDR3. The CDR3: CASSDHSGTSGTGEQFF.

The chain joins TRBV27 to TRBJ2-2. CDR3 length: 15 amino acids. CDR1 MNHEY and CDR2 SMNVEV come from the germline V gene (reference sequence). Here the CDR3 reads CASSLRMKYTGELFF.

The chain is built from TRBV24-1 and TRBJ2-2; the D call from TCRdb, TRBD1, cannot be confirmed without DNA. CDR3 length: 17 amino acids. Germline loops: CDR1 KGHDR, CDR2 SFDVKD. This CDR3 is CATSDNRGLFFTGELFF.

The V gene is TRBV6-1, the J gene TRBJ1-4. This CDR3 spans 14 amino acids. CDR1 and CDR2 from the germline V gene are MNHNS and SASEGT. CDR3 loop: CASRETLWGEKLFF.

CDR3 protein: CASLSGLNEQFF. This chain connects TRBV7-8 to TRBJ2-1; TCRdb picks TRBD1, but there is no DNA to check that call. Germline V CDR1 and CDR2: SGHVS, FQNEAQ. The CDR3 totals 12 residues.

The V and J genes are TRBV12-3 or TRBV12-4 and TRBJ2-3; there is no DNA to check the TCRdb D call of TRBD1. CDR3 length: 12 amino acids. The CDR3 loop reads CASSPGGFAQYF.

This sequence joins TRBV27 and TRBJ2-3; TCRdb lists TRBD2, though no DNA is available to test this call. This CDR3 is built from 14 residues. CDR1 MNHEY and CDR2 SMNVEV come from the germline V gene (reference sequence). CDR3 loop: CASSDRSITDTQYF.

The V and J genes are TRBV12-3 or TRBV12-4 and TRBJ2-5; TCRdb names TRBD1, which stays unverified in the absence of DNA. The CDR3 consists of 14 residues. The CDR3 sequence is CASSSDREQETQYF.

V gene TRBV20-1 combines with J gene TRBJ2-1. CDR1 and CDR2 from the germline V gene are DFQATT and SNEGSKA (reference sequence). The CDR3 is made up of 15 amino acids. CDR3 in amino acids: CSAREETSAYNEQFF.

J is TRBJ1-2 and V is TRBV20-1. The CDR3 consists of 14 residues. Germline loops: CDR1 DFQATT, CDR2 SNEGSKA (reference sequence). CDR3 sequence reads: CSARETLANYGYTF.

This chain connects TRBV9 to TRBJ2-2; absent DNA, TCRdb's TRBD1 call cannot be checked. Germline CDR1 and CDR2: SGDLS and YYNGEE. The CDR3 is 15 residues long. CDR3 amino acids: CASSARGQNTGELFF.

The rearrangement joins TRBV6-1 to TRBJ2-7. Germline V CDR1 and CDR2: MNHNS, SASEGT. The CDR3 spans 12 residues. The CDR3 sequence is CASSEFGLEQYF.

The chain employs TRBV11-2 and TRBJ1-5; without DNA, the TCRdb call of TRBD1 cannot be checked. CDR3 size: 14 residues. Per the germline V gene, CDR1 is SGHAT and CDR2 is FQNNGV. The CDR3 here is CASSTGPSNQPQHF.

This chain connects TRBV29-1 to TRBJ2-2; TCRdb names TRBD2, which stays unverified in the absence of DNA. The CDR3 covers 14 residues. Germline CDR1 is SQVTM and CDR2 is ANQGSEA. The CDR3 here is CSVEDRTTAGELFF.

The V and J genes are TRBV27 and TRBJ2-7; lacking DNA, the TRBD2 call made by TCRdb goes unchecked. The CDR3 covers 13 residues. Germline V CDR1 and CDR2: MNHEY, SMNVEV (reference sequence). CDR3 in amino acids: CASSPLGNYEQYF.

J is TRBJ1-1 and V is TRBV27; TCRdb names TRBD1, which stays unverified in the absence of DNA. CDR1 and CDR2 (germline): MNHEY, SMNVEV (reference sequence). The CDR3 length is 13 residues. CDR3 amino acids: CASRGGQYTEAFF.

The chain combines TRBV14 with TRBJ2-2; TCRdb's D call, TRBD2, is unchecked because there is no DNA. This CDR3 spans 13 amino acids. In germline, CDR1 is SGHDN, CDR2 FVKESK. This chain's CDR3 is CASSQLAPGELFF.

The CDR3 protein is CAIGTGRETQYF. V is TRBV7-9 and J is TRBJ2-5; TCRdb calls TRBD1, which cannot be checked without DNA. The CDR3 has 12 residues. CDR1 and CDR2 from the germline V gene are SEHNR and FQNEAQ (reference sequence).